The T cell receptor (beta chain) described here comes from a study of T cells in Graves' hyperthyroidism and ophthalmopathy. This clonotype was detected many times. What it binds is not known. In patients aged 18 to 65, hyperthyroidism was newly diagnosed, with duration under 2 months. Using more than 7.5 ml of fresh peripheral blood, PBMCs were prepared. Study-wide results and caveats: Ophthalmopathy could be told apart from stable hyperthyroidism with a 13 V-J model. Researchers found most expanded thyroid clonotypes above 0.001 in blood as well.

The CDR3 regions of TCR beta were amplified from RNA transcripts. Primed by the HTBI set, a first-round RT-PCR was run on the TCR CDR3. TCRdb itself ran the multiplex PCR reads through MiXCR, one entry per CDR3 protein. The profile shows roughly 250,000 distinct CDR3 sequences, about 14% of them singletons. Germline V CDR1 and CDR2: SGDLS, YYNGEE. The J segment lost 9 bases and the V segment lost 5 bases, leaving 4 bases of the junction unmatched. There are 12 residues in the CDR3. The sequenced sample consisted of blood. V is TRBV9 and J is TRBJ2-1; TRBD2 matches 8 bases. The sequence derives from a woman aged 35 to 49 with Graves' hyperthyroidism that later progressed to Graves' ophthalmopathy. The CDR3 DNA reads TGTGCCAGCAGTTTAAGCGGGGGTGAGCAGTTCTTC. Its protein is CASSLSGGEQFF.